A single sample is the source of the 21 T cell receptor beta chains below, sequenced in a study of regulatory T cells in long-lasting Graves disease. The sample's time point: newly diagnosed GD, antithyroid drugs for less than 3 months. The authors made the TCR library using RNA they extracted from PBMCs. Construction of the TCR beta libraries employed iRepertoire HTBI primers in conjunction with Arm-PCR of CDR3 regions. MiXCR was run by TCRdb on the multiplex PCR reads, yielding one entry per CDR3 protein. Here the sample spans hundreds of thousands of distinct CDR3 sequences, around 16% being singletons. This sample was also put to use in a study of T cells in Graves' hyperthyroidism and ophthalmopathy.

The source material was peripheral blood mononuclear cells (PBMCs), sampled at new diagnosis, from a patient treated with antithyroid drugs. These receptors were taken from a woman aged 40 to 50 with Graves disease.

CDR3 in amino acids: CASSVADRTDTQYF. CDR3 sequence (DNA): TGTGCCAGCAGCGTAGCTGATCGCACAGATACGCAGTATTTT. V usage is TRBV9 and J usage is TRBJ2-3, with D hard to call. The germline gives CDR1 SGDLS, CDR2 YYNGEE. The ends were cut back, 0 bases at V and 1 base at J, with 6 bases in the middle. The CDR3 has 14 residues.

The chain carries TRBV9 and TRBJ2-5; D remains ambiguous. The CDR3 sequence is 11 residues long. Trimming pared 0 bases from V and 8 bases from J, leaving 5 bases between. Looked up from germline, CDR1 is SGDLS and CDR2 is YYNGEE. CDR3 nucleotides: TGTGCCAGCAGCGTAGTAAGAACCCAGTACTTC. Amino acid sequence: CASSVVRTQYF.

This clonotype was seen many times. CDR3 protein: CASSLNLAGGSEKLFF. As DNA, the CDR3 is TGCGCCAGCAGCTTGAATCTGGCAGGCGGATCCGAAAAACTGTTTTTT. This chain connects TRBV5-1 to TRBJ1-4; D is uncertain. Germline V gene data show CDR1 as SGHRS and CDR2 as YFSETQ. V lost 1 base, J lost 8 bases, and 18 bases lay in between. The CDR3 covers 16 residues.

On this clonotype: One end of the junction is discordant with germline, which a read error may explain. CDR3 amino acids: CANSELGIYEQYF. In DNA, the CDR3 is TGTGCCAACAGTGAATTAGGAATCTACGAGCAGTACTTC. The chain joins TRBV6-1 to TRBJ2-7; D is undetermined. CDR3 length equals 13 residues. CDR1 MNHNS and CDR2 SASEGT come from the germline V gene.

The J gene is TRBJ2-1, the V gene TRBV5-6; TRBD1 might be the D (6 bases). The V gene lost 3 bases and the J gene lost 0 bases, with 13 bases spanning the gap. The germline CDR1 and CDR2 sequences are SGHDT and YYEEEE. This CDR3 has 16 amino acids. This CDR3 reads CASSCAGTLSYNEQFF. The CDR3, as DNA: TGTGCCAGCAGCTGTGCCGGGACACTCTCCTACAATGAGCAGTTCTTC.

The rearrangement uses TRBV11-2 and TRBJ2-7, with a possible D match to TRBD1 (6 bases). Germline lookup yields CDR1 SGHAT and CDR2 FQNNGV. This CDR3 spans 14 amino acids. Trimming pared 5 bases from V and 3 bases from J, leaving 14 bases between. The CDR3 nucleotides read TGTGCCAGCAGCGCGACAGGCTATAACTACGAGCAGTACTTC. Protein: CASSATGYNYEQYF.

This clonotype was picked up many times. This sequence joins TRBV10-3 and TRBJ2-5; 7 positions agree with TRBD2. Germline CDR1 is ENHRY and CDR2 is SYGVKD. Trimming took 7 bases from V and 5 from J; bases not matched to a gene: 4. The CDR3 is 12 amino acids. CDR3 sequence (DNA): TGTGCCATCACTCCCGGGGGGGAGACCCAGTACTTC. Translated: CAITPGGETQYF.

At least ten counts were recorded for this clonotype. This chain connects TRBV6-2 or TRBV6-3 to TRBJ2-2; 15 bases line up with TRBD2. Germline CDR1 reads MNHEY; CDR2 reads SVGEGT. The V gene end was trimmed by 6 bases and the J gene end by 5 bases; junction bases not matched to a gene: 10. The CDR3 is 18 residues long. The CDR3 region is CASSNGGLAGGGTGELFF. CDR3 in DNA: TGTGCCAGCAGCAACGGGGGACTAGCGGGAGGTGGGACCGGGGAGCTGTTTTTT.

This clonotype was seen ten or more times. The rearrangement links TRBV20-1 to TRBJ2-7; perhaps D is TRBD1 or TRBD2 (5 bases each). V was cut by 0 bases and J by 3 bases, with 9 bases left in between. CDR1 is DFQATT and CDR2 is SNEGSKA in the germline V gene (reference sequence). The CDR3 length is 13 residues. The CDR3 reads CSARDAGGYEQYF. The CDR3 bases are TGCAGTGCTAGAGATGCTGGGGGCTACGAGCAGTACTTC.

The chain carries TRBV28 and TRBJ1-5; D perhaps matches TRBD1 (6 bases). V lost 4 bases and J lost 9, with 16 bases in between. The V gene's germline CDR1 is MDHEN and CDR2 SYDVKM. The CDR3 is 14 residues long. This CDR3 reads CASSSRDNNWPQHF. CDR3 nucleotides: TGTGCCAGCAGTTCCCGGGACAATAACTGGCCCCAGCATTTT.

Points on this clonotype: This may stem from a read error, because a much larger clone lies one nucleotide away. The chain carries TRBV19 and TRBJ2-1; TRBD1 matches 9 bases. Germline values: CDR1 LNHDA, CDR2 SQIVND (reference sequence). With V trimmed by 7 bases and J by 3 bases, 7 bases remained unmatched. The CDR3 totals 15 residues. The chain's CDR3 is CASTRDREYYNEQFF. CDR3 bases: TGTGCCAGTACCCGGGACAGGGAATACTACAATGAGCAGTTCTTC. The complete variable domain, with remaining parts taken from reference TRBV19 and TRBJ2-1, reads DGGITQSPKYLFRKEGQNVTLSCEQNLNHDAMYWYRQDPGQGLRLIYYSQIVNDFQKGDIAEGYSVSREKKESFPLTVTSAQKNPTAFYLCASTRDREYYNEQFFGPGTRLTVL.

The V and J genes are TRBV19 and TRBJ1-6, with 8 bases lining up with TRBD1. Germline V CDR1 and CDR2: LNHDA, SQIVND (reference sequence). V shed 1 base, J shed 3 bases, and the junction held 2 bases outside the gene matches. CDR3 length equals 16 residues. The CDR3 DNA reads TGTGCCAGTAGTATAGTCGGACAGGGCTATAATTCACCCCTCCACTTT. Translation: CASSIVGQGYNSPLHF.

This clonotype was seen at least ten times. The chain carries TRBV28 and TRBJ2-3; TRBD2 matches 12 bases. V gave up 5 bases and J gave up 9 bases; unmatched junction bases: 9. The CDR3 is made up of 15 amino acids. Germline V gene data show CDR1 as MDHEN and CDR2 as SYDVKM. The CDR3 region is CASSPRTSGKATQYF. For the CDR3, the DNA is TGTGCCAGCAGTCCTAGGACTAGCGGGAAGGCGACGCAGTATTTT.

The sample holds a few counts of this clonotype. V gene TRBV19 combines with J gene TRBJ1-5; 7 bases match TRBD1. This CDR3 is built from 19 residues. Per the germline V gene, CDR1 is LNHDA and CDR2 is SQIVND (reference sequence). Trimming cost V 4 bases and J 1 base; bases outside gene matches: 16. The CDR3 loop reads CASSKPRTGGMGSNQPQHF. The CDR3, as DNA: TGTGCCAGTAGTAAGCCGCGGACAGGCGGGATGGGCAGCAATCAGCCCCAGCATTTT.

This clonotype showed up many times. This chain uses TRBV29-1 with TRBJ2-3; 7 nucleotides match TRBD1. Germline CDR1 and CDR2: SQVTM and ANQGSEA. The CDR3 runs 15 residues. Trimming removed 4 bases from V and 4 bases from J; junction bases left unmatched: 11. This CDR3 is CSVGVGGGSPDTQYF. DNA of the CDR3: TGCAGCGTTGGAGTAGGGGGCGGCTCGCCAGATACGCAGTATTTT.

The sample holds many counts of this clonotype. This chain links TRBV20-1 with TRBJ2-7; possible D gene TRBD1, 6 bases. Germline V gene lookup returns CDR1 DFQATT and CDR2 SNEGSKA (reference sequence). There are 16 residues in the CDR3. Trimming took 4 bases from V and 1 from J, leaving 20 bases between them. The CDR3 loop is CSATPDRTQGSYEQYF. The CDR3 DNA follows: TGCAGTGCTACACCCGACAGGACCCAGGGTTCCTACGAGCAGTACTTC.

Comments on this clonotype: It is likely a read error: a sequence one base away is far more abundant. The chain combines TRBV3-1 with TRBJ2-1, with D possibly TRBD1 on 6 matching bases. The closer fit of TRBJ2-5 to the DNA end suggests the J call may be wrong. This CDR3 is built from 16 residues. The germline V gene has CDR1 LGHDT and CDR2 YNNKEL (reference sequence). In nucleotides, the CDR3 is TGTGCCAGCAGCCAAAGAAGGACAGCGATCCGAGAGACCCAGTACTTC. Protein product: CASSQRRTAIRETQYF.

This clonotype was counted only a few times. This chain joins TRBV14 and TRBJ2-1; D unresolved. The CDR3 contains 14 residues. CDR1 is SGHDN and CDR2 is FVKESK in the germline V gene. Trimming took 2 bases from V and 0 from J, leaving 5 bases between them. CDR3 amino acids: CASSQYSSYNEQFF. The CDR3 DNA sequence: TGTGCCAGCAGCCAATATAGCTCCTACAATGAGCAGTTCTTC.

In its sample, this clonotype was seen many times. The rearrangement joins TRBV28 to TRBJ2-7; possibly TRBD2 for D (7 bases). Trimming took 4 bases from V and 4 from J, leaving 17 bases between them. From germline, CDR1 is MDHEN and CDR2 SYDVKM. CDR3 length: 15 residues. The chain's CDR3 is CASSSLRGGPYEQYF. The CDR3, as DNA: TGTGCCAGCAGTTCCCTCAGGGGAGGGCCGTACGAGCAGTACTTC.

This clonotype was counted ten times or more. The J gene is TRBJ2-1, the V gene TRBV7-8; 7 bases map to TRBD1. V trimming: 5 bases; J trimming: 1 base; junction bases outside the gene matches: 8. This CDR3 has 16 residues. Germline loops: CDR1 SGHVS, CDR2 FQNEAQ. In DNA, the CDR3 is TGTGCCAGCAGCGTCTACAGGGGACATTCCTACAATGAGCAGTTCTTC. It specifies CASSVYRGHSYNEQFF.

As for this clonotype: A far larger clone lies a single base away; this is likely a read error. CDR3 protein: CASNGASTGELFF. CDR3 DNA sequence: TGTGCCAGCAATGGAGCTAGCACCGGGGAGCTGTTTTTT. The chain combines TRBV2 with TRBJ2-2; unclear D gene. In germline, CDR1 is SNHLY, CDR2 FYNNEI. The V end was cut by 7 bases, the J end by 4 bases, with 10 bases between. This CDR3 has 13 residues.